This T cell receptor beta chain was captured by sequencing in a study of blood T cell repertoires in COVID-19 (dated by TCRdb to 2020 to 2021). Concerning the study at large: The collaborator samples originated in the United States, Italy and Spain and spanned the acute and convalescent phases of COVID-19. The prospective study material was composed of cDNA or gDNA derived from T cells, B-cell-depleted T cells, or PBMCs. Deeply sampled blood TCRbeta repertoires from subjects exposed to, actively infected with, or recovered from COVID-19 were included in the dataset. The repertoires were released in a freely available public database meant as a resource for research on the immune response to SARS-CoV-2. Samples were obtained from the ongoing ImmuneRACE study (first 160 participants) and from 950 to 1,500 subjects provided by 6 global collaborators. A de-identified subject ID, COVID-19 status, age in years and sex were almost always included in the sample metadata. Where HLA class I and class II types were available, the types were taken from metadata supplied by the sample provider, not from assay-based typing. Summary of the overall study and its limitations: How much clinical and demographic metadata was included differed by source and by participant, and the metadata was provided uncurated.

In the prospective study, participants were about 18 to 95 years old, resided in 25 or so geographic areas of the United States, and were enrolled through a virtual design. Cohort assignment in the prospective study relied on participant-reported clinical history from a screening survey and a study questionnaire. Recovered participants in ImmuneRACE Cohort 3 were defined as having two consecutive negative NP/OP PCR tests, clearance from a healthcare professional, or resolution of symptoms. Each participant in the prospective study had whole blood, serum and a nasopharyngeal or oropharyngeal swab collected by mobile phlebotomists. Prospective study participants could optionally give additional blood draws and questionnaires over a roughly two-month period. Before DNA extraction, prospective study blood samples were shipped either frozen or at room temperature. Of note for this clone: This receptor's antigen is unknown. Base qualities are not provided; no much larger clone lies one nucleotide away.

TCRbeta CDR3 regions were amplified from genomic DNA by means of the immunoSEQ Assay, a bias-controlled multiplex PCR. Turning to the authors' computational methods: The number of nucleated cells in each sample was estimated from the amplification of reference gene primers within the assay. Sequence reads were collapsed and filtered to measure the absolute abundance of every unique TCRbeta CDR3 rearrangement. Productive Simpson clonality was computed per sample as the square root of Simpson's diversity index over productive rearrangements. Entries here come from immuneACCESS through TCRdb and include only in-frame sequences with V and J called. Some clones fail to appear in such tables; in the studies checked, an unresolved V gene covers under half of the shortfall, and the cause of the remainder is unknown. V, J and clone size derive from that table, while D and trimming were established from the DNA sequence. Within this sample are 250,000 or so clones, with 70% to 90% of them counted one time only. Under 14% of the sample rests with the top ten.

CDR1 and CDR2 are drawn from the germline V gene: SGHTA, FQGTGA. Relative to germline, V is 5 bases shorter and J is 6 bases shorter, with 14 bases between their ends. Spanning cysteine to phenylalanine, the CDR3 consists of 14 amino acids. The sequence is cut down to CDR3 DNA, 42 bases in frame from base 1. The sequencing sample was made of PBMCs or T cells enriched from blood (not recorded which). This sequence uses TRBV7-3 and TRBJ2-1; the best D guess is TRBD1, with 6 bases matching. The clonotype was recovered from a man aged 25-40 years who had recovered from COVID-19. The CDR3 protein: CASSPLGQINEQFF. The bases are TGTGCCAGCAGCCCCCTAGGACAGATCAATGAGCAGTTCTTC.